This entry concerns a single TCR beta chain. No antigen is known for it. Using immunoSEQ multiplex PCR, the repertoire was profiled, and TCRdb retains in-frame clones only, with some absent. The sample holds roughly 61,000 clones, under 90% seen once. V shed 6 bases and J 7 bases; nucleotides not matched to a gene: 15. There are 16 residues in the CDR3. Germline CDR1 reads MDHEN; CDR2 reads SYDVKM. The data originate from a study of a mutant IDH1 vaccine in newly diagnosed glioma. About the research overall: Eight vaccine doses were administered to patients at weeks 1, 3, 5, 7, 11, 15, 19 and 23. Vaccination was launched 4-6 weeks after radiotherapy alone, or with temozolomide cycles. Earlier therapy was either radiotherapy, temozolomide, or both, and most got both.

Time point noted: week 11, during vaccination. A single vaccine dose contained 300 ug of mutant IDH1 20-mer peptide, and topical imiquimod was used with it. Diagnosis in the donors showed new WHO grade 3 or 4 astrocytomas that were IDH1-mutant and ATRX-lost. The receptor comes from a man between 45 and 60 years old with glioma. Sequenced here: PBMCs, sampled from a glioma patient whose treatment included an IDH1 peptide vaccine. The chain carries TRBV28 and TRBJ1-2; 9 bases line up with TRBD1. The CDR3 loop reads CASRGTGGADHGGYTF. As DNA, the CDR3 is TGTGCCAGCAGGGGCACAGGGGGCGCTGACCACGGTGGCTACACCTTC.